These T cell receptor beta chains were read from a single sample in a study of human T cells and chemical hapten exposure. TCRdb independently ran MiXCR on the RACE reads; one entry per CDR3 protein. The sample contains 70,000 to 85,000 distinct CDR3 sequences, 8.6% of which appear only once. The sequencing sample was made of whole blood. The receptors derive from a male donor in good health. Some clones in this sample may be carry-over from other donors' samples. Each CDR3 is given with its conserved first and last residue. Each record gives: clone size, J gene, V gene, D gene, CDR3 protein, CDR3 DNA. D genes are given only for firm matches. Size is stated for part of the rows, as once, few or many counts, or as a class when the clone is expanded.

- TRBJ1-6 TRBV12-3/TRBV12-4 - CASSSKVSRMEPLHF TGTGCCAGCAGTTCCAAGGTGTCACGGATGGAACCCCTCCACTTT
- TRBJ1-5 TRBV20-1 - CSAPMGGAYSNQPQHF TGCAGTGCCCCCATGGGGGGAGCCTATAGCAATCAGCCCCAGCATTTT
- TRBJ2-4 TRBV6-1 - CASGSIAKNIQYF TGTGCCAGCGGGAGCATAGCCAAAAACATTCAGTACTTC
- TRBJ1-1 TRBV6-5 - CASSYPTEAFF TGTGCCAGCAGTTACCCCACTGAAGCTTTCTTT
medium-sized TRBJ1-5 TRBV6-1 TRBD1 CASIRVGTANQPQHF TGTGCCAGCATTCGAGTAGGGACAGCGAATCAGCCCCAGCATTTT
- TRBJ2-3 TRBV20-1 TRBD2 CSARETSGSDTQYF TGCAGTGCTAGAGAGACTAGCGGGTCAGATACGCAGTATTTT
many TRBJ1-6 TRBV14 - CASSQEQTRNNSPLHF TGTGCCAGCAGCCAGGAACAGACCCGAAATAATTCACCCCTCCACTTT
- TRBJ2-3 TRBV28 - CASSSAGGGGDTQYF TGTGCCAGCAGTTCCGCAGGGGGCGGGGGAGATACGCAGTATTTT
many TRBJ2-3 TRBV7-8 TRBD2 CASSLELAGGGTDTQYF TGTGCCAGCAGCTTAGAGCTAGCGGGAGGCGGGACAGATACGCAGTATTTT
- TRBJ1-2 TRBV7-2 - CASSLEWAETF TGTGCCAGCAGCTTAGAATGGGCTGAAACCTTC
many TRBJ1-5 TRBV18 - CASSPPNQPQHF TGTGCCAGCTCACCTCCCAATCAGCCCCAGCATTTT
many TRBJ1-1 TRBV10-3 - CAISGDSMNTEAFF TGTGCCATCAGTGGAGACAGCATGAACACTGAAGCTTTCTTT
- TRBJ2-7 TRBV12-3/TRBV12-4 - CASSLVRGYEQYF TGTGCCAGCAGTTTAGTCAGGGGCTACGAGCAGTACTTC
few TRBJ2-1 TRBV12-3/TRBV12-4 TRBD2 CASSPPGLADNEQFF TGTGCCAGCAGTCCTCCGGGACTAGCGGACAATGAGCAGTTCTTC
few TRBJ2-7 TRBV4-1 - CASSQELPGYEQYF TGCGCCAGCAGCCAGGAGCTCCCGGGGTACGAGCAGTACTTC
many TRBJ1-1 TRBV12-3/TRBV12-4 - CASSLRGETNTEAFF TGTGCCAGCAGTTTACGAGGGGAAACGAACACTGAAGCTTTCTTT
many TRBJ2-1 TRBV20-1 TRBD2 CSARDTLKRGSAYNEQFF TGCAGTGCTAGAGATACTCTTAAGCGGGGCAGTGCTTACAATGAGCAGTTCTTC
- TRBJ2-5 TRBV10-3 - CATSIGTETQYF TGTGCCACCTCAATTGGAACGGAGACCCAGTACTTC
- TRBJ1-6 TRBV12-3/TRBV12-4 - CASSLEGHTNSPLHF TGTGCCAGCAGTTTAGAGGGTCATACTAATTCACCCCTCCACTTT
many TRBJ2-1 TRBV7-9 - CASTQGGLVGEQFF TGTGCCAGCACCCAAGGGGGGCTAGTCGGTGAGCAGTTCTTC
few TRBJ1-1 TRBV4-1 TRBD1 CASSPQGVGTEAFF TGCGCCAGCAGCCCTCAGGGGGTTGGGACTGAAGCTTTCTTT
- TRBJ1-1 TRBV7-9 - CASRGQHEAFF TGTGCCAGCAGAGGACAGCATGAAGCTTTCTTT
few TRBJ2-5 TRBV12-3/TRBV12-4 - CASRNYYQETQYF TGTGCCAGCAGAAATTACTATCAAGAGACCCAGTACTTC
- TRBJ2-5 TRBV6-5 - CASSYTQGLETQYF TGTGCCAGCAGTTACACGCAGGGGTTAGAGACCCAGTACTTC
few TRBJ1-1 TRBV30 TRBD1 CAWDRGYTEAFF TGTGCCTGGGACAGGGGGTATACTGAAGCTTTCTTT
few TRBJ2-2 TRBV7-2 TRBD1 CASSSRQGAPTGELFF TGTGCCAGCAGCTCGAGACAGGGGGCGCCCACCGGGGAGCTGTTTTTT
few TRBJ2-1 TRBV5-1 - CASNNGGLSYNEQFF TGCGCCAGCAACAATGGGGGACTCTCCTACAATGAGCAGTTCTTC
many TRBJ1-2 TRBV30 TRBD1 CAFCGQGADGYTF TGTGCCTTCTGCGGACAGGGGGCGGATGGCTACACCTTC
few TRBJ1-1 TRBV14 TRBD1 CASSQDVRDRVYRF TGTGCCAGCAGCCAAGATGTGAGGGACAGGGTATACAGATTT
- TRBJ2-5 TRBV14 TRBD1 CASSKQGQETQYF TGTGCCAGCAGCAAACAGGGGCAAGAGACCCAGTACTTC
few TRBJ2-7 TRBV10-3 - CAISEGLLSYEQYF TGTGCCATCAGTGAAGGACTGCTCTCCTACGAGCAGTACTTC
many TRBJ2-1 TRBV12-3/TRBV12-4 - CASSSGNVNEQFF TGTGCCAGCAGTTCCGGGAATGTCAATGAGCAGTTCTTC
few TRBJ1-1 TRBV5-1 TRBD1 CASSLGQGFNEAFF TGCGCCAGCAGCTTGGGACAGGGTTTCAATGAAGCTTTCTTT
- TRBJ1-6 TRBV27 - CASSYTGNSPLHF TGTGCCAGCAGTTATACAGGGAATTCACCCCTCCACTTT
- TRBJ1-1 TRBV5-1 TRBD1 CASSSDRANTEAFF TGCGCCAGCAGCTCTGACAGGGCGAACACTGAAGCTTTCTTT